This T cell receptor (beta chain) was retrieved from a study of OX40 agonist ivuxolimab in advanced cancers. Study-level information: All patients had ivuxolimab intravenously every 2 weeks at 0.01 to 10 mg/kg. Enrollees could have had prior anti-PD-1, anti-PD-L1 or anti-CTLA-4 therapy, which more than 30% had received.

Samples were taken at baseline and on day 1 of cycles 4 and 7. The assay was immunoSEQ multiplex PCR, and TCRdb's table has in-frame clones only and misses some. This repertoire shows over 25,000 clones, approximately 86% found once; its top ten account for 25% to 30%. Study results and limitations: On average, a greater number of expanded clones characterised CD8+ T cells relative to CD4+.

Germline values: CDR1 KGHSH, CDR2 LQKENI. The CDR3 spans 15 residues. V was clipped by 3 bases and J by 3 bases; unmatched bases: 7. This clone was detected a few times. Its antigen is as yet unknown. The chain carries TRBV18 and TRBJ2-7, with 8 bases aligning to TRBD1. The receptor's source is an adult with an advanced solid tumor such as melanoma, head and neck, liver or kidney cancer. Sample: CD4+ or CD8+ T cells sorted from blood, taken in a trial of the OX40 agonist ivuxolimab. CDR3 region: CASSPEWTGRYEQYF. The CDR3 DNA sequence: TGTGCCAGCTCACCTGAATGGACAGGGCGCTACGAGCAGTACTTC.